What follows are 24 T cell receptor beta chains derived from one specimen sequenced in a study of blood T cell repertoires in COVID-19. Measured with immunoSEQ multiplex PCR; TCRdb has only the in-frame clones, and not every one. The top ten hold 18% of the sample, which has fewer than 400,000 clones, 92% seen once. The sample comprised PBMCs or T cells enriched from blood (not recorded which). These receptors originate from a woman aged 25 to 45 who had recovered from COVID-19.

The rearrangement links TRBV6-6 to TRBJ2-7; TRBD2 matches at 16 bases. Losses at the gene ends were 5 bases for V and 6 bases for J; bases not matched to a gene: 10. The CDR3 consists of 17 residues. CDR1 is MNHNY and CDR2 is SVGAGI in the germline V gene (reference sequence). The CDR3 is CASSLPGLAGGPGEQYF. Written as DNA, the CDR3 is TGTGCCAGCAGTCTACCGGGACTAGCGGGAGGGCCTGGCGAGCAGTACTTC.

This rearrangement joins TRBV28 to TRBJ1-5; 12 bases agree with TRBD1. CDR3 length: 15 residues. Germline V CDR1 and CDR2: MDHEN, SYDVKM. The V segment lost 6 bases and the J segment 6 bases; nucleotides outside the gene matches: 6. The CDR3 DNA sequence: TGTGCCAGCAGGGGGACAGGGGGCGTGGGTCAGCCCCAGCATTTT. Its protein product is CASRGTGGVGQPQHF.

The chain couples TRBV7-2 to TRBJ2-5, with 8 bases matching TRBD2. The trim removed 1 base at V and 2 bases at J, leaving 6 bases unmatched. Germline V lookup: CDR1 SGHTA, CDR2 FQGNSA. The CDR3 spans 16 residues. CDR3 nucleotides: TGTGCCAGCAGCTTAGTGTCTACGGGGGGGCAAGAGACCCAGTACTTC. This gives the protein CASSLVSTGGQETQYF. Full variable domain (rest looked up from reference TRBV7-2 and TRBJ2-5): GAGVSQSPSNKVTEKGKDVELRCDPISGHTALYWYRQSLGQGLEFLIYFQGNSAPDKSGLPSDRFSAERTGGSVSTLTIQRTQQEDSAVYLCASSLVSTGGQETQYFGPGTRLLVL.

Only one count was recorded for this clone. This CDR3 reads CASSLGTGDSPLHF. As DNA, the CDR3 is TGCGCCAGCAGCCTAGGGACAGGGGATTCACCCCTCCACTTT. The chain links TRBV5-1 to TRBJ1-6; TRBD1 aligns across 10 bases. V lost 4 bases and J lost 8; bases outside the gene matches: 3. This CDR3 comprises 14 residues. Germline lookup yields CDR1 SGHRS and CDR2 YFSETQ.

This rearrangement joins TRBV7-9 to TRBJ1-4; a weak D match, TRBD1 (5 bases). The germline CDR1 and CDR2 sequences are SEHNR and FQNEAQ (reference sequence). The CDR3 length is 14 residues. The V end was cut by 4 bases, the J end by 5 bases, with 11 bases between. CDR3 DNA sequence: TGTGCCAGCAGCTCGGGACGGGAGAATGAAAAACTGTTTTTT. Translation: CASSSGRENEKLFF.

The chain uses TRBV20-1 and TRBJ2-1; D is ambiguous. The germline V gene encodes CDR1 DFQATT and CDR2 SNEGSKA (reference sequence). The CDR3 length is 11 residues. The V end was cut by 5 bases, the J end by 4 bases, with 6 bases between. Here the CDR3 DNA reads TGCAGTGCTTCCCAATACAATGAGCAGTTCTTC. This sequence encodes CSASQYNEQFF.

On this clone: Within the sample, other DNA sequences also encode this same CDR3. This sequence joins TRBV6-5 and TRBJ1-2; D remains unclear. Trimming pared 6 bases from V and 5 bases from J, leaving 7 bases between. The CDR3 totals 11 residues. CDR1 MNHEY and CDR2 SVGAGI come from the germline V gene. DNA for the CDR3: TGTGCCAGCAGAGGAGGGTATGGCTACACCTTC. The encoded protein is CASRGGYGYTF.

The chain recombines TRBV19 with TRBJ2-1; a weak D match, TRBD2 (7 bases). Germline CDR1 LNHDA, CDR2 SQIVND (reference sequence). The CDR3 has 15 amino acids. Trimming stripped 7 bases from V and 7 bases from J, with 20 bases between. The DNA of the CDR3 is TGTGCCAGTACCATAGGGGGGGGCTGGGCGAATGAGCAGTTCTTC. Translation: CASTIGGGWANEQFF. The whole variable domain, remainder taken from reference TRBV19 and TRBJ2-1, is DGGITQSPKYLFRKEGQNVTLSCEQNLNHDAMYWYRQDPGQGLRLIYYSQIVNDFQKGDIAEGYSVSREKKESFPLTVTSAQKNPTAFYLCASTIGGGWANEQFFGPGTRLTVL.

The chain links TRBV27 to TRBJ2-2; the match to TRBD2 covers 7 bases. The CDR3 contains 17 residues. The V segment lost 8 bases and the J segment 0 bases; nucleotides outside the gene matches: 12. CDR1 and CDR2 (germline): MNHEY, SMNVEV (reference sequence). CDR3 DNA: TGTGCCAGCCTCAACAAGTGGGGAGGGGCGAACACCGGGGAGCTGTTTTTT. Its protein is CASLNKWGGANTGELFF.

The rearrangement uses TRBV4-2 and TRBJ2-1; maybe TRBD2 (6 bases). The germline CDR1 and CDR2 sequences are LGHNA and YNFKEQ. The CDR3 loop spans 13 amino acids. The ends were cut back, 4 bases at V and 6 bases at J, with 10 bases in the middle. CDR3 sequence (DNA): TGTGCCAGCAGCCTTTCCGGGGGCAATGAGCAGTTCTTC. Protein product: CASSLSGGNEQFF.

The CDR3 coding sequence is TGTGCCACCGGGCGGGCGACGGGCTTCGAGCAGTACTTC. Translating gives CATGRATGFEQYF. This chain connects TRBV6-5 to TRBJ2-7, with D possibly TRBD2 on 5 matching bases. The CDR3 has 13 residues. From germline, CDR1 is MNHEY and CDR2 SVGAGI. With 10 bases removed from V and 6 bases from J, the gap between germline ends came to 19 bases.

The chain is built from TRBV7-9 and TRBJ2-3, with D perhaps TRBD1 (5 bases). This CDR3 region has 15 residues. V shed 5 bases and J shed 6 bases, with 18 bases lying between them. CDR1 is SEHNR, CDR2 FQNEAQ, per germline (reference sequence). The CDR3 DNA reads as TGTGCCAGCAGCCAGGGTTTTTCAACCTTTGATACGCAGTATTTT. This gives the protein CASSQGFSTFDTQYF.

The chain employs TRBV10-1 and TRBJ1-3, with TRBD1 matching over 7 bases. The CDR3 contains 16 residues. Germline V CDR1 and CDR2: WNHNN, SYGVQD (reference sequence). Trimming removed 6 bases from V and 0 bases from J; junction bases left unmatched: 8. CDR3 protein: CASRSRDRYSGNTIYF. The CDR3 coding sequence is TGCGCCAGCAGGTCCCGGGACAGATACTCTGGAAACACCATATATTTT.

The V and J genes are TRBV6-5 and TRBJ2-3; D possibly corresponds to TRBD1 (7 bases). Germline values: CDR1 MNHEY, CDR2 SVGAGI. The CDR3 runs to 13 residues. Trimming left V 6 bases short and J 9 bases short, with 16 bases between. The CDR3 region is CASSQTGTGTQYF. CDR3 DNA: TGTGCCAGCAGCCAGACAGGGACTGGAACGCAGTATTTT.

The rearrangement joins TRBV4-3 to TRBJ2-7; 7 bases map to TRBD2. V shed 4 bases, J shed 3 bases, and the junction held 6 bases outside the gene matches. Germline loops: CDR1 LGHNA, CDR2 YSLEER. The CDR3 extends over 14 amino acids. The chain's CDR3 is CASSLGAGHYEQYF. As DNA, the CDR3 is TGCGCCAGCAGCCTCGGAGCGGGGCACTACGAGCAGTACTTC.

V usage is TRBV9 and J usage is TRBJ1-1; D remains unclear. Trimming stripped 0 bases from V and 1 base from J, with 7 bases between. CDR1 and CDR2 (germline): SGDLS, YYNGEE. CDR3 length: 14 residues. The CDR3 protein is CASSVGPGNTEAFF. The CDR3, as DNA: TGTGCCAGCAGCGTAGGTCCGGGGAACACTGAAGCTTTCTTT.

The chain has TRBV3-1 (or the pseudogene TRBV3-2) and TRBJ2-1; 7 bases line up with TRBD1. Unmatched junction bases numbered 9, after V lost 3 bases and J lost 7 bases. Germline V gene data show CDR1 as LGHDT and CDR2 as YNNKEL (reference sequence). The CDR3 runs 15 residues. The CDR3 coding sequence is TGTGCCAGCAGCCACAGAGGGGGCGTGAGTAATGAGCAGTTCTTC. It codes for CASSHRGGVSNEQFF.

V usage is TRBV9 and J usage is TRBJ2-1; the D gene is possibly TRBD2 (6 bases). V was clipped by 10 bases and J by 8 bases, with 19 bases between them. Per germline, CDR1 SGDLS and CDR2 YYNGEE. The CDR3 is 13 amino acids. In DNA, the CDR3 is TGTGCCTCCAGCGAGGTCGGGACTCATGAGCAGTTCTTC. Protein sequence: CASSEVGTHEQFF.

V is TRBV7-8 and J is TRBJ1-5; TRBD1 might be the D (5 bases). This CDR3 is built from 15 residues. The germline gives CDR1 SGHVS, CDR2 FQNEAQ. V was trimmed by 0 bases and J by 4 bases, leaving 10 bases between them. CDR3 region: CASSLARQRNQPQHF. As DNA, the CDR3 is TGTGCCAGCAGCTTAGCCAGACAGAGAAATCAGCCCCAGCATTTT.

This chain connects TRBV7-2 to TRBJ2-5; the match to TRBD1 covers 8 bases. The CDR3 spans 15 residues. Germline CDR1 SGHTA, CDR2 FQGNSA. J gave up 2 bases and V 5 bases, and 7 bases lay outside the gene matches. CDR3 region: CASSRDRGQQETQYF. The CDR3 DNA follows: TGTGCCAGCAGCCGCGACAGGGGCCAGCAAGAGACCCAGTACTTC.

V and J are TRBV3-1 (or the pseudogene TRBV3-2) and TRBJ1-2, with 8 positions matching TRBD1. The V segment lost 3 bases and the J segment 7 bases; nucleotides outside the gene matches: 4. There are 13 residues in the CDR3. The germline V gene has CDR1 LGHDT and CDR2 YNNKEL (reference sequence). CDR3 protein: CASSQGTGGGYTF. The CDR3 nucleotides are TGTGCCAGCAGCCAGGGGACAGGCGGTGGCTACACCTTC.

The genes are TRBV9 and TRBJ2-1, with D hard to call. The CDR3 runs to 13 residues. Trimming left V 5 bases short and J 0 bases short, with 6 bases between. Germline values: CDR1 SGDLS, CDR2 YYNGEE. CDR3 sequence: CASSIDSYNEQFF. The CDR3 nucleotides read TGTGCCAGCAGTATAGACTCCTACAATGAGCAGTTCTTC. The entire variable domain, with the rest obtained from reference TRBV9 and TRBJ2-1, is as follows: DSGVTQTPKHLITATGQRVTLRCSPRSGDLSVYWYQQSLDQGLQFLIQYYNGEERAKGNILERFSAQQFPDLHSELNLSSLELGDSALYFCASSIDSYNEQFFGPGTRLTVL.

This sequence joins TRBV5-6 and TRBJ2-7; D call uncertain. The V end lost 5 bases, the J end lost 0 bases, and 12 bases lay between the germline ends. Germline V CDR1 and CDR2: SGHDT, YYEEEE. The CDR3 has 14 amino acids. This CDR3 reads CASRMRLDSYEQYF. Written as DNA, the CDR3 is TGTGCCAGCAGAATGAGGCTGGACTCCTACGAGCAGTACTTC.

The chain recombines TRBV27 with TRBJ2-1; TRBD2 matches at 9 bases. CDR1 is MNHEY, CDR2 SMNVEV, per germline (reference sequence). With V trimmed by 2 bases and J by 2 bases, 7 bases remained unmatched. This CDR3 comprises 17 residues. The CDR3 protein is CASSLGISGGPYNEQFF. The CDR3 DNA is TGTGCCAGCAGTTTAGGAATAAGCGGGGGGCCCTACAATGAGCAGTTCTTC.